The clone carrying this T cell receptor beta chain came up many times. Germline assignment: CDR1 SGHVS and CDR2 FQNEAQ. The CDR3 runs to 15 residues. The V segment lost 0 bases and the J segment 5 bases; nucleotides outside the gene matches: 4. These data originate in a study of T cells after yellow fever vaccination. As for the study in general: The SMART-Seq v4 Ultra Low Input method served to prepare the low-cell-number fractions.

Each CDR3 protein gets one entry after TCRdb re-called the 5' RACE reads with MiXCR. The sample holds 200,000 to 300,000 distinct CDR3 sequences; around 3.5% are singletons and the top ten take 19%. This specimen consisted of PBMCs, obtained 15 days after the yellow fever booster vaccination. V and J are TRBV7-8 and TRBJ2-1; 7 bases line up with TRBD2. The clonotype comes from a man between 18 and 29 years old who received the YFV17D yellow fever vaccine. The CDR3 loop is CASSLARGFHNEQFF. CDR3 coding DNA: TGTGCCAGCAGCTTAGCGCGGGGGTTCCACAATGAGCAGTTCTTC. The whole variable domain, filled in from reference TRBV7-8 and TRBJ2-1, reads GAGVSQSPRYKVAKRGQDVALRCDPISGHVSLFWYQQALGQGPEFLTYFQNEAQLDKSGLPSDRFFAERPEGSVSTLKIQRTQQEDSAVYLCASSLARGFHNEQFFGPGTRLTVL.